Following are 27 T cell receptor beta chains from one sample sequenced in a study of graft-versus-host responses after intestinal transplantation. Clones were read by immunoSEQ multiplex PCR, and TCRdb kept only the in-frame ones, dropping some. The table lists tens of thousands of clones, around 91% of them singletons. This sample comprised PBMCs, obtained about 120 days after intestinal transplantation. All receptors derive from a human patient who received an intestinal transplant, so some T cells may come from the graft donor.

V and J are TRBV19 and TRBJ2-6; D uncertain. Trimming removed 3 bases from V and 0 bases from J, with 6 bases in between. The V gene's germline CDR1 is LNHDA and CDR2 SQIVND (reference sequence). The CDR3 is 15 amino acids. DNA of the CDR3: TGTGCCAGTAGTATTTACAGCTCTGGGGCCAACGTCCTGACTTTC. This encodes CASSIYSSGANVLTF.

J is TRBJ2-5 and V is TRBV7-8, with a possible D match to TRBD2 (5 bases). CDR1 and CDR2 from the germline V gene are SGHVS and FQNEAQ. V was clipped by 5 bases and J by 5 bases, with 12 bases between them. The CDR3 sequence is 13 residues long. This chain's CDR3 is CASSPTREETQYF. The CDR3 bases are TGTGCCAGCAGCCCCACTAGAGAGGAGACCCAGTACTTC.

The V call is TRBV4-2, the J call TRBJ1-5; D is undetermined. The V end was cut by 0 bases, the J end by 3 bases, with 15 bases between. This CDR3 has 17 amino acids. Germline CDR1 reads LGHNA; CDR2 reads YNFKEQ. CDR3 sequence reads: CASSQDLLLGFNQPQHF. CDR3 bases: TGTGCCAGCAGCCAAGATTTGCTGCTAGGTTTCAATCAGCCCCAGCATTTT.

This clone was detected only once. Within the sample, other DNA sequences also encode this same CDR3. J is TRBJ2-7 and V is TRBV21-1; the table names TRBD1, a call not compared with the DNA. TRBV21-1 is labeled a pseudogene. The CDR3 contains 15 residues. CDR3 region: CASTGRGTGSYEQYF. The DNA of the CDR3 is TGTGCCAGCACCGGTCGCGGGACAGGGTCCTACGAGCAGTACTTC.

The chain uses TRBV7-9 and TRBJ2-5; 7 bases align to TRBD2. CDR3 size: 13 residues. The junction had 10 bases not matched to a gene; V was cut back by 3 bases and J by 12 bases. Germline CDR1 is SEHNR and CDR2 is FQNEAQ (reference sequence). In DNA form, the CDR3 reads TGTGCCAGCAGCTTTAACACGGGGGGAGAGAAGTACTTC. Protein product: CASSFNTGGEKYF.

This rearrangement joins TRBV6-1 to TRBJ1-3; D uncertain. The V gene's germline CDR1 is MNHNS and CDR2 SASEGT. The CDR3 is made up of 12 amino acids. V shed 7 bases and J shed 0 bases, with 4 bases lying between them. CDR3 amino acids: CASTISGNTIYF. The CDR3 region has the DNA TGTGCCAGCACCATCTCTGGAAACACCATATATTTT.

The CDR3 is CASMDSDFYNEQFF. The DNA of the CDR3 is TGTGCCAGTATGGATAGCGACTTCTACAATGAGCAGTTCTTC. This sequence joins TRBV19 and TRBJ2-1; possible D gene TRBD2, 5 bases. The CDR3 has 14 residues. The germline V gene has CDR1 LNHDA and CDR2 SQIVND (reference sequence). Trimming removed 7 bases at V and 3 bases at J, with 13 bases between.

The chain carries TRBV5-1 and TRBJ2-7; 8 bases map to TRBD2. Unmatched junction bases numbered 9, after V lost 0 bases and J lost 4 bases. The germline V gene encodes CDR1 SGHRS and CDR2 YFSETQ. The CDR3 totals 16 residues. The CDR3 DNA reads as TGCGCCAGCAGCTTGGATGGACTAGCAGTCCCGTACGAGCAGTACTTC. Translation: CASSLDGLAVPYEQYF.

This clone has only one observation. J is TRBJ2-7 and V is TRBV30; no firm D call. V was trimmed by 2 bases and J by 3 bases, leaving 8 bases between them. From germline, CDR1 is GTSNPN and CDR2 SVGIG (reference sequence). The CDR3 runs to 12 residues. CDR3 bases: TGTGCCTGGAGTATTCTAGGCTACGAGCAGTACTTC. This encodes CAWSILGYEQYF.

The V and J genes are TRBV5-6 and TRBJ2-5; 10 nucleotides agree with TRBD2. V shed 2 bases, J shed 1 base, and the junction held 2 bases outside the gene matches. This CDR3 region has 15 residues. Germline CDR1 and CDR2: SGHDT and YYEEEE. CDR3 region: CASSFASGSQETQYF. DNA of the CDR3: TGTGCCAGCAGCTTTGCTAGCGGGAGCCAAGAGACCCAGTACTTC.

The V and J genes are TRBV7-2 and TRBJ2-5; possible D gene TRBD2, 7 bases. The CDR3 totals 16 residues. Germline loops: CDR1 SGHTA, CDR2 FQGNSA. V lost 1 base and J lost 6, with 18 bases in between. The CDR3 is CASSLVGGGALQTQYF. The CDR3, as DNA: TGTGCCAGCAGCTTAGTGGGTGGGGGGGCCCTACAGACCCAGTACTTC.

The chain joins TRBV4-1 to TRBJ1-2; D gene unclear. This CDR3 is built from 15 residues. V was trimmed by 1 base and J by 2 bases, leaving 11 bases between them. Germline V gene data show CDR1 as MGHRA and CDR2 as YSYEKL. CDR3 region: CASSQGSRANYGYTF. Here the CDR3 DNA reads TGCGCCAGCAGCCAAGGGAGCCGAGCAAACTATGGCTACACCTTC.

DNA of the CDR3: TGCGCCAGCAGCCAATTGGGGCGGATGAACACTGAAGCTTTCTTT. This gives the protein CASSQLGRMNTEAFF. The rearrangement joins TRBV4-1 to TRBJ1-1; D is possibly TRBD1 (5 bases). The CDR3 is 15 residues long. Germline CDR1 is MGHRA and CDR2 is YSYEKL. V was clipped by 2 bases and J by 0 bases, with 10 bases between them.

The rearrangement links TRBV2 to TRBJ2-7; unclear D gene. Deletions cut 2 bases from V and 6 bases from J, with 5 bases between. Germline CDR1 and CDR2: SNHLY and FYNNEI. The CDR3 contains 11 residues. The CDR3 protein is CASSEWGEQYF. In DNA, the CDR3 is TGTGCCAGCAGTGAATGGGGCGAGCAGTACTTC.

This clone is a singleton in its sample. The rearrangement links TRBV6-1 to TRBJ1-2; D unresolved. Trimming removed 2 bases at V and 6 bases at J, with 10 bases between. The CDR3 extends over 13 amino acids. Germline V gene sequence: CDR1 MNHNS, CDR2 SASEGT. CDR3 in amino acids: CASSEPWEDGYTF. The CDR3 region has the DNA TGTGCCAGCAGTGAACCATGGGAAGATGGCTACACCTTC.

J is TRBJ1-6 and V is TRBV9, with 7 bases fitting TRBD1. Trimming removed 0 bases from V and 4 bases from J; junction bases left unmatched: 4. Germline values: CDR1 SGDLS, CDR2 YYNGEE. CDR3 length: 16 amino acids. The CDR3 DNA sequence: TGTGCCAGCAGCGTAGAGGGGGCAGCTTATAATTCACCCCTCCACTTT. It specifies CASSVEGAAYNSPLHF. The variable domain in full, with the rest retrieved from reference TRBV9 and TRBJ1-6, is DSGVTQTPKHLITATGQRVTLRCSPRSGDLSVYWYQQSLDQGLQFLIQYYNGEERAKGNILERFSAQQFPDLHSELNLSSLELGDSALYFCASSVEGAAYNSPLHFGNGTRLTVT.

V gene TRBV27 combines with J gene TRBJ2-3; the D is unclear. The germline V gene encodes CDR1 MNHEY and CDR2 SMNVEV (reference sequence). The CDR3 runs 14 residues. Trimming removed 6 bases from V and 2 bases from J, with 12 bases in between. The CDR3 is CASSPLIFTDTQYF. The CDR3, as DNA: TGTGCCAGCAGCCCCCTTATATTCACAGATACGCAGTATTTT.

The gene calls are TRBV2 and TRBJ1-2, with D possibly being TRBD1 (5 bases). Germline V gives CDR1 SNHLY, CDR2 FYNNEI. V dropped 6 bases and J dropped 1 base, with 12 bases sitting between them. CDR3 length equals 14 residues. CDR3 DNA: TGTGCCAGCAGCCCGACACAGGATAACTATGGCTACACCTTC. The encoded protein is CASSPTQDNYGYTF.

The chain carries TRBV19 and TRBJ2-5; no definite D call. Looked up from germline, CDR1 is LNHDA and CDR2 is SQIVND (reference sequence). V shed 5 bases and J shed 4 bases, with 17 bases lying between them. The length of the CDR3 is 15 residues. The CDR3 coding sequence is TGTGCCAGTAGTGCTGCTTCCCTATCGGGAGAGACCCAGTACTTC. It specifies CASSAASLSGETQYF.

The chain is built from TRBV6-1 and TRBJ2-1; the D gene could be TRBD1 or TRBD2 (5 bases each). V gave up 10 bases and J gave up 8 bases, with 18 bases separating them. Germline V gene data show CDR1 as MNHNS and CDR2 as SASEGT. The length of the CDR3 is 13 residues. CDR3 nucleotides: TGTGCCATCCCGGGACCCCTGGGCCATGAGCAGTTCTTC. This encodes CAIPGPLGHEQFF.

The DNA for the CDR3 is TGTGCCAGCAGCTCCCAAATCGGGGATACGCAGTATTTT. The encoded protein is CASSSQIGDTQYF. The chain couples TRBV7-7 to TRBJ2-3; D is unresolved. With 4 bases removed from V and 6 bases from J, the gap between germline ends came to 11 bases. Germline values: CDR1 SSHAT, CDR2 FNYEAQ (reference sequence). There are 13 residues in the CDR3.

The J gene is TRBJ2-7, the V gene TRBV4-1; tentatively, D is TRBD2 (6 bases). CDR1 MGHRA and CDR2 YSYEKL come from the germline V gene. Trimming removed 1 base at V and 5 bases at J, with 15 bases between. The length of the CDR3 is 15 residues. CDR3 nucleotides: TGCGCCAGCAGCCAAGGTCCCGGGAGTTTCAACGAGCAGTACTTC. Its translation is CASSQGPGSFNEQYF.

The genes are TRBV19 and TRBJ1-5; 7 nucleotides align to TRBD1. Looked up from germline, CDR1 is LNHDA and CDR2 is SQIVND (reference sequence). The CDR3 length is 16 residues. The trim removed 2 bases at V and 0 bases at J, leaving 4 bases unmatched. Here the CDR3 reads CASSILQGYSNQPQHF. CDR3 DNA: TGTGCCAGTAGTATATTACAGGGGTATAGCAATCAGCCCCAGCATTTT.

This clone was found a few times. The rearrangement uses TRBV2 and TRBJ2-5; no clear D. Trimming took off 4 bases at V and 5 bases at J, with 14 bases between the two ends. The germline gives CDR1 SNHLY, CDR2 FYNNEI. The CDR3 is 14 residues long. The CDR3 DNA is TGTGCCAGCAGTGTAGGTCCCTCCGACGAGACCCAGTACTTC. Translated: CASSVGPSDETQYF.

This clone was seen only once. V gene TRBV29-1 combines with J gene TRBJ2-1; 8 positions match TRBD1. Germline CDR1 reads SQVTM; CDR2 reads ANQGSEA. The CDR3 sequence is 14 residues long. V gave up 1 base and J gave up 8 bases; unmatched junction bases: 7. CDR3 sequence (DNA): TGCAGCGTTGAAGTCGGACAGGGAGGTGATGAGCAGTTCTTC. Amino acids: CSVEVGQGGDEQFF.

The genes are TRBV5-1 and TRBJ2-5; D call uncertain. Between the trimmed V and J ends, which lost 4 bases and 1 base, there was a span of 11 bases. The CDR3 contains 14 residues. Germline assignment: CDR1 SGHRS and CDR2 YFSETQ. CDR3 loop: CASSPRDAQETQYF. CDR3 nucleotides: TGCGCCAGCAGCCCCCGTGATGCCCAAGAGACCCAGTACTTC.

As DNA, the CDR3 is TGTGCCAGTAGGAGGCAGGGGAATCAGCCCCAGCATTTT. Translating gives CASRRQGNQPQHF. This sequence joins TRBV19 and TRBJ1-5; D is possibly TRBD1 (6 bases). Germline V CDR1 and CDR2: LNHDA, SQIVND (reference sequence). CDR3 length: 13 amino acids. V gave up 6 bases and J gave up 4 bases, with 10 bases separating them.